The entry below describes one T cell receptor (beta chain). In this sample, this clonotype turned up a few times. This receptor's antigen is unknown. Qualities for individual bases were not recorded, and no much larger clone is one base off. The germline V gene gives CDR1 as SQVTM and CDR2 as ANQGSEA. The CDR3 contains 13 residues, cysteine and phenylalanine counted. Just the 39-base CDR3 DNA is kept, in frame starting at base 1. V lost 4 bases and J lost 16 bases, and the count of bases not matched to a germline gene is 11. The data belong to a study of response to subunit inactivated influenza vaccine (dated by TCRdb to between 2018 and 2020). Describing the broader study: Deep quantitative profiling of the T cell receptor repertoire was used in the study to follow responses to a trivalent subunit inactivated influenza vaccine.

Beyond this particular receptor, the publication reports: According to the authors, only a limited number of new T cells may be recruited by each seasonal influenza vaccination.

The receptor library was made with RT-PCR. Reads for this sample came from an Illumina HiSeq 2500. Clones were called with MiXCR by TCRdb after fastp trimmed the public reads at Q25, and only in-frame beta chains were retained. Each entry is one CDR3 protein sequence, shown with its most common DNA and genes. Recorded for this sample are fewer than 700,000 distinct CDR3 sequences; approximately 12% of them occurred a single time. The biggest ten clones account for under 15% of the sample. The time point label for this specimen denotes: 40 to 45 days after influenza vaccine administration. The receptor's source is a man aged 45 to 65 who received an inactivated influenza vaccine. Donor details come from another sample of the same person, matched by shared clones. The V gene is TRBV29-1 and the J gene is TRBJ2-1; TRBD2 lines up with 12 middle nucleotides. The source material was PBMCs from blood, sampled more than 35 days after vaccination. The CDR3 protein: CSVVRASGRARFF. The nucleotide sequence is TGCAGCGTTGTTCGGGCTAGCGGGAGGGCCCGATTCTTC.